This T cell receptor beta chain was observed in a study of beta chain features in type 1 diabetes (dated by TCRdb to between 2018 and 2020). For the wider study: Mean age, gender distribution, total cell number and subset yield were not different between patients and healthy donors. A total of 90 million to 130 million sorted cells were examined across all samples, and a strong correlation was observed between cell number per subset and RNA yield. In the study, recently diagnosed type 1 diabetes patients and matched healthy donors were compared on the TCRB repertoires of their sorted circulating CD4+ T cell subsets. Regulatory and stem cell-like memory subsets were obtained from only 8 patients and roughly 8 healthy donors, while naive and central memory subsets were obtained from all 30 or so donors.

With respect to this clone: Its antigen is unknown. No much larger clonotype is one base removed from it; base qualities were not supplied.

Trimming removed 3 bases from V and 4 bases from J; the gene matches leave 6 bases unexplained. There are 15 amino acids in the CDR3, from cysteine to phenylalanine inclusive. CDR3 DNA is the only sequence kept; it has 45 bases, read in frame from the first base. CDR1 and CDR2 were assigned from the germline V gene (reference sequence) as LNHDA and SQIVND. The High Capacity cDNA Reverse Transcription Kit was used to reverse transcribe all of the isolated RNA, meaning that expressed TCRB transcripts were what got sequenced. Deep immunoSEQ sequencing was performed on naive, central memory and regulatory T cell samples, with an average of roughly 3.3 million total reads per sample. After sorted cells were lysed in RLT buffer, RNA was extracted with DNase-treated RNeasy Micro or Mini kits, with the choice depending on cell number. Each cell subset was processed on its own to prevent cross-contamination, while patient and healthy donor samples were processed together. The immunoSEQ multiplex PCR was used to amplify TCRB sequences from cDNA, yielding 87-bp fragments that span the CDR3 region. Amplicons were sequenced on the Illumina HiSeq platform. For the original study's pipeline: PCR bias was computationally corrected using synthetic template baselines, reads within Hamming distance 2 were collapsed, and singletons that could not be merged were discarded. Reads were aligned to IMGT to assign V, D and J genes, CDR3 length, and insertions or deletions at six rearrangement sites. Clonotype counts were normalized to sorted cell number within each subset before computing true diversity and Gini coefficients with the tcR R package. The overlap coefficient, calculated on TCRB nucleotide sequences, was used to measure repertoire sharing. Not all clones reach the TCRdb copy of this immuneACCESS table, which keeps in-frame sequences only. Checked studies attribute under half of the gap to unresolved V genes and leave the rest unexplained. Clone size and the V and J calls come from that table; the DNA yielded D and trimming. The sample has under 300,000 clones on record, about 8% of them singletons. The ten largest clones capture 1% of the sample.

Each donor gave one peripheral blood draw, about 110 mL on average, collected into heparinised tubes. A BD FACSAria II was used to sort naive, central memory, regulatory and stem cell-like memory CD4+ T cells with a panel that included CD45RO, CCR7, CD25, CD127, CD95 and CD27. All sorted populations exceeded 95% purity. PBMCs were isolated right away by Lymphoprep density gradient centrifugation and were stained directly, without culture. Samples were stained and sorted in pairs, with one healthy donor and one patient per experiment, so that batch effects were minimized. Summary of the overall study and its limitations: Type 1 diabetes patients showed a moderate but significant shortening of TCRB CDR3 length in all four CD4+ subsets. At VDJ recombination sites, patients with type 1 diabetes made fewer insertions and deleted more nucleotides, a pattern implying thymic rearrangement abnormalities. Shorter templates might have been favored by PCR, but patient and control samples were amplified and corrected together, so both groups would have been affected equally by any skew. Naive, central memory and regulatory TCRB repertoires appeared to be more alike among patients than among healthy donors. Because cDNA was sequenced instead of genomic DNA, highly expressing activated cells could be over-represented, though the groups showed no difference in activation or CD3 levels. Because the HLA sub-analyses included only small numbers of individuals, any influence of HLA type on TCRB rearrangement was left unresolved.

The TCR comes from a woman between 18 and 29 years old in good health. The rearrangement combines TRBV19 with TRBJ1-2, and TRBD1 aligns with 9 junction nucleotides. Sequenced material: central memory CD4+ T cells from blood. The CDR3 protein is CASSIALGQGYGYTF. The nucleotide sequence is given as TGTGCCAGTAGTATTGCTTTGGGACAGGGCTATGGCTACACCTTC.